A selection of T cell receptor beta chains follows, all from one sample in a study of blood T cell repertoires in COVID-19. The method was immunoSEQ multiplex PCR; TCRdb's version includes in-frame clones alone and lacks a portion of them. The sample consists of 150,000 or so clones, around 82% of them appearing once. Sequenced material: peripheral blood. These TCRs come from a human donor with acute or convalescent COVID-19. The donor label of this sample is uncertain. CDR3s leave out the opening cysteine and the closing phenylalanine or tryptophan. D genes are given only for firm matches.

V,D,CDR3
TRBV28,TRBD1,ASSLGTGGFEGYGYT
TRBV19,TRBD2,ASRSRTSGAYNEQF
TRBV4-1,-,ASSQRRTEVASGNTIY
TRBV3-1/TRBV3-2,TRBD2,ASSELTGGLQPGELF
TRBV3-1/TRBV3-2,-,ASSQEAGLGNQPQH
TRBV5-1,-,ASSPGWETQY
TRBV20-1,TRBD2,SASRAGSSYEQY
TRBV30,-,AWSSPYSPLH
TRBV6-5,-,ASSYSKGVGNYGYT
TRBV5-1,-,ASSFRGGLEGSDYGYT
TRBV15,-,ATSRVQGWAF
TRBV19,-,ASSVGLQSNQPQH
TRBV21-1,-,ASTLERGRLYEQY
TRBV19,TRBD1,ASVGQSSGNTIY
TRBV3-1/TRBV3-2,TRBD1,ASSPQGTGAREAF
TRBV4-2,-,ASSQENTGRRTDTQY
TRBV19,TRBD1,ASSIRTGYGYT
TRBV30,TRBD1,AWGQGALAGNTIY
TRBV25-1,-,ASSEYGFGSSYGYT
TRBV27,-,ASSLAFNGGYEQY
TRBV10-3,TRBD1,AISEGDRGSYEQY
TRBV12-3/TRBV12-4,TRBD1,ASRPTGAGELF
TRBV6-5,-,ASSYAGGGYGYT
TRBV23-1,-,ASSQSVLYLDSPPGGYT
TRBV5-1,-,ASSLLGSGQPQH
TRBV7-2,TRBD2,ASSTRGVSGETQY
TRBV5-1,TRBD1,ASAITQGAGEKLF
TRBV29-1,-,SVEMWVEGGYGYT
TRBV7-9,-,ASSSRGNQPQH
TRBV19,TRBD1,ASRAGTAPYSNQPQH
TRBV5-4,-,ASSLDSGRTHEQF
TRBV7-6,-,ASSPQVQGTGYT
TRBV5-8,TRBD1,ASSLRGTPGQGTSPLH
TRBV4-1,-,ASSQGPVSEQY
TRBV7-3,-,ASSLGGAYGYT
TRBV6-6,-,ASSHSGANEKLF
TRBV19,TRBD1,ASTPRGTGDSGYT
TRBV27,-,ASSLSRQNTEAF
TRBV6-6,-,ASSKKATGSNQPQH
TRBV3-1/TRBV3-2,-,ASSGRYNEQF
TRBV5-6,TRBD1,ASSLTGQGAGYT
TRBV30,TRBD1,AWRRTQGAEKLF
TRBV4-3,-,ASSQDPGYNQPQH
TRBV7-8,-,ASSLRRAGGWDEQY
TRBV11-2,TRBD1,ASSTGDPNTGELF
TRBV6-1,TRBD2,ASSDPSLGGDTQY
TRBV5-1,TRBD1,ASSRDRESSAGYT
TRBV3-1/TRBV3-2,TRBD1,ASSPGTVSGNTIY
TRBV5-6,TRBD1,ASSSTGILGTEAF
TRBV7-3,TRBD2,ASSLSRTSGGNEQF
TRBV5-1,TRBD1,ASSLGTALSLPLH
TRBV7-9,-,ASSYGSIAEAF